What follows are 11 T cell receptor beta chains derived from one specimen sequenced in a study of T cell changes during pregnancy in multiple sclerosis. Here immunoSEQ multiplex PCR was the method, and the copy in TCRdb shows in-frame clones only, minus some. In the table there are fewer than 70,000 clones, around nine tenths of which are singletons. The specimen was peripheral blood from another person, used as feeder cells. Receptors were obtained from a human donor whose cells served as feeder cells for cultures in a pregnancy study.

The chain is built from TRBV19 and TRBJ1-2; D call uncertain. Trimming left V 6 bases short and J 4 bases short, with 9 bases between. The CDR3 covers 12 residues. Germline V lookup: CDR1 LNHDA, CDR2 SQIVND (reference sequence). The CDR3 DNA reads TGTGCCAGTAGCGCAGGCGGCTATGGCTACACCTTC. It specifies CASSAGGYGYTF.

The V gene is TRBV14, the J gene TRBJ2-7; 7 bases agree with TRBD1. This CDR3 is 13 amino acids long. CDR1 is SGHDN and CDR2 is FVKESK in the germline V gene. V lost 2 bases, J lost 3 bases, and 1 base stayed unmatched. CDR3 loop: CASSQRTGYEQYF. The CDR3 DNA reads TGTGCCAGCAGCCAACGGACAGGCTACGAGCAGTACTTC.

This chain connects TRBV29-1 to TRBJ1-1; no reliable D call. The length of the CDR3 is 13 residues. The ends were cut back, 7 bases at V and 5 bases at J, with 17 bases in the middle. CDR1 is SQVTM, CDR2 ANQGSEA, per germline. CDR3 DNA: TGCAGCGCTCAAAAGAAGGGCGGTACTGAAGCTTTCTTT. Its translation: CSAQKKGGTEAFF. The full variable domain, rest sourced from reference TRBV29-1 and TRBJ1-1, is SAVISQKPSRDICQRGTSLTIQCQVDSQVTMMFWYRQQPGQSLTLIATANQGSEATYESGFVIDKFPISRPNLTFSTLTVSNMSPEDSSIYLCSAQKKGGTEAFFGQGTRLTVV.

The chain recombines TRBV27 with TRBJ2-5; tentative D call: TRBD1 (6 bases). CDR3 length equals 13 residues. Trimming took off 6 bases at V and 4 bases at J, with 12 bases between the two ends. Germline CDR1 MNHEY, CDR2 SMNVEV (reference sequence). CDR3 sequence: CASSRGRGETQYF. Written as DNA, the CDR3 is TGTGCCAGCAGCCGGGGCAGGGGAGAGACCCAGTACTTC.

The chain carries TRBV4-1 and TRBJ2-7; TRBD2 aligns across 12 bases. Germline V gene lookup returns CDR1 MGHRA and CDR2 YSYEKL. This CDR3 contains 16 residues. V was pared by 4 bases and J by 1 base, with 5 bases of the junction left unmatched. This chain's CDR3 is CASSPGTSGYSYEQYF. CDR3 bases: TGCGCCAGCAGCCCAGGGACTAGCGGGTATTCCTACGAGCAGTACTTC.

The rearrangement joins TRBV10-3 to TRBJ2-6, with TRBD1 matching 8 bases. Trimming at V came to 7 bases and at J to 4 bases, leaving 9 bases not matched to a gene. CDR3 length: 16 amino acids. Germline assignment: CDR1 ENHRY and CDR2 SYGVKD. The CDR3 DNA is TGTGCCATCAAAGGGACAGGATCGACAGGGGCCAACGTCCTGACTTTC. Protein: CAIKGTGSTGANVLTF.

The chain recombines TRBV6-1 with TRBJ2-7; 7 bases line up with TRBD1. The CDR3 consists of 15 residues. Germline values: CDR1 MNHNS, CDR2 SASEGT. The trim removed 4 bases at V and 0 bases at J, leaving 6 bases unmatched. In DNA form, the CDR3 reads TGTGCCAGCAGTGTCTGGACAGGAAGCTCCTACGAGCAGTACTTC. Encoded protein: CASSVWTGSSYEQYF.

The V call is TRBV10-3, the J call TRBJ2-5; 11 bases map to TRBD2. The CDR3 runs 17 residues. The germline gives CDR1 ENHRY, CDR2 SYGVKD. V lost 2 bases, J lost 5 bases, and 10 bases stayed unmatched. The CDR3: CAISERGTSGVMETQYF. The CDR3 DNA reads as TGTGCCATCAGTGAGAGAGGGACTAGCGGTGTTATGGAGACCCAGTACTTC.

CDR3 coding DNA: TGTGCCAGCAGCTCCGGACTAGCGGGGGGCACAGATACGCAGTATTTT. Its protein product is CASSSGLAGGTDTQYF. V is TRBV28 and J is TRBJ2-3, with 13 bases identical to TRBD2. The CDR3 loop spans 16 amino acids. Trimming took 6 bases from V and 1 from J; bases not matched to a gene: 4. From germline, CDR1 is MDHEN and CDR2 SYDVKM.

The chain couples TRBV7-2 to TRBJ2-7; D unclear. Germline CDR1 is SGHTA and CDR2 is FQGNSA. The CDR3 covers 15 residues. Trimming cost V 4 bases and J 3 bases, with 16 bases left between them. The CDR3 region has the DNA TGTGCCAGCAGCTCTCGTGGGGAAACGAACTACGAGCAGTACTTC. Residues: CASSSRGETNYEQYF.

This clone has only one observation. V usage is TRBV4-3 and J usage is TRBJ1-1; D call uncertain. This CDR3 has 16 residues. Germline V gives CDR1 LGHNA, CDR2 YSLEER. Trimming took off 3 bases at V and 0 bases at J, with 14 bases between the two ends. CDR3 nucleotide sequence: TGCGCCAGCAGCCACCTGTTAGGCAGAATGAACACTGAAGCTTTCTTT. It yields the protein CASSHLLGRMNTEAFF.